This passage covers 28 T cell receptor beta chains from one sample sequenced in a study of blood T cells in healthy people across ages. The use of a sample-barcoded 5' primer and a J-beta primer mix characterized a second PCR of about 7 to 12 cycles. TCRdb re-called the 5' RACE reads with MiXCR, one entry per CDR3 protein. The data show fewer than 900,000 distinct CDR3 sequences, roughly 45% seen once. Material for sequencing was blood. These TCRs come from a woman aged 60-75 years in good health.

The sample holds a few counts of this clonotype. CDR3 loop: CAWSPRDRNQPQHF. CDR3 bases: TGTGCCTGGAGCCCCCGGGACAGAAATCAGCCCCAGCATTTT. The J gene is TRBJ1-5, the V gene TRBV30; TRBD1 aligns across 7 bases. The CDR3 runs to 14 residues. V was pared by 3 bases and J by 4 bases, with 6 bases of the junction left unmatched. CDR1 GTSNPN and CDR2 SVGIG come from the germline V gene (reference sequence).

The sample holds a few counts of this clonotype. The rearrangement links TRBV9 to TRBJ2-3, with D possibly matching TRBD2 (5 bases). Trimming left V 4 bases short and J 6 bases short, with 12 bases between. This CDR3 has 13 residues. The germline gives CDR1 SGDLS, CDR2 YYNGEE. The chain's CDR3 is CASSPSLEDTQYF. In nucleotides, the CDR3 is TGTGCCAGCAGCCCCTCACTAGAGGATACGCAGTATTTT.

This clonotype was seen a few times. The chain recombines TRBV11-3 with TRBJ2-1, with 7 nucleotides matching TRBD2. Germline V gives CDR1 SGHNT, CDR2 YENEEA. CDR3 length: 15 amino acids. J lost 10 bases, V lost 0 bases, and 9 bases had no gene match. CDR3 protein: CASSLDLAGETEQFF. CDR3 sequence (DNA): TGTGCCAGCAGCTTAGATCTGGCGGGAGAAACCGAGCAGTTCTTC. Variable domain in full (rest from reference TRBV11-3 and TRBJ2-1): EAGVVQSPRYKIIEKKQPVAFWCNPISGHNTLYWYLQNLGQGPELLIRYENEEAVDDSQLPKDRFSAERLKGVDSTLKIQPAELGDSAVYLCASSLDLAGETEQFFGPGTRLTVL.

The chain combines TRBV7-2 with TRBJ2-5; 7 bases match TRBD2. V shed 8 bases, J shed 11 bases, and the junction held 11 bases outside the gene matches. The CDR3 is made up of 12 amino acids. The germline CDR1 and CDR2 sequences are SGHTA and FQGNSA. CDR3 region: CASGWGGPRQYF. Here the CDR3 DNA reads TGTGCCAGCGGGTGGGGAGGGCCTAGGCAGTACTTC.

The J gene is TRBJ2-5, the V gene TRBV10-3; tentative D call: TRBD1 (6 bases). CDR3 length: 16 residues. CDR1 is ENHRY and CDR2 is SYGVKD in the germline V gene. Trimming left V 3 bases short and J 7 bases short, with 21 bases between. The CDR3 reads CAISDQSGVGVGTQYF. CDR3 in DNA: TGTGCCATCAGTGACCAATCAGGGGTCGGTGTGGGGACCCAGTACTTC.

The table lists this clonotype with a few counts. The chain couples TRBV6-2 or TRBV6-3 to TRBJ1-1, with 7 bases fitting TRBD1. The germline CDR1 and CDR2 sequences are MNHEY and SVGEGT. Germline trimming cut 4 bases from V and 2 bases from J; bases unmatched to any gene: 7. This CDR3 comprises 15 residues. CDR3 protein: CASSWNGTANTEAFF. The CDR3 coding sequence is TGTGCCAGCAGTTGGAACGGGACAGCCAACACTGAAGCTTTCTTT.

This chain links TRBV20-1 with TRBJ2-1, with D perhaps matching TRBD2 (6 bases). Trimming stripped 4 bases from V and 4 bases from J, with 29 bases between. CDR1 DFQATT and CDR2 SNEGSKA come from the germline V gene (reference sequence). CDR3 length: 19 amino acids. The CDR3 DNA reads TGCAGTGCTAAAAGAAAGTGGGGGATCGGGGACTTATTTTACAATGAGCAGTTCTTC. Protein sequence: CSAKRKWGIGDLFYNEQFF.

The chain carries TRBV4-2 and TRBJ2-3; 9 bases line up with TRBD2. From germline, CDR1 is LGHNA and CDR2 YNFKEQ. CDR3 length: 15 amino acids. V was clipped by 0 bases and J by 8 bases; unmatched bases: 6. The CDR3 region is CASSQDGLAGPTQYF. CDR3 DNA: TGTGCCAGCAGCCAAGATGGCCTAGCGGGACCTACGCAGTATTTT.

The chain employs TRBV10-3 and TRBJ2-1; D gene ambiguous. Germline V lookup: CDR1 ENHRY, CDR2 SYGVKD. The CDR3 has 11 amino acids. Trimming left V 6 bases short and J 9 bases short, with 9 bases between. The CDR3, as DNA: TGTGCCATCAGCGATTTAAGTGAGCAGTTCTTC. It codes for CAISDLSEQFF.

The chain uses TRBV5-1 and TRBJ2-5; a possible D gene is TRBD1 (5 bases). The CDR3 is made up of 15 amino acids. Germline CDR1 SGHRS, CDR2 YFSETQ. The V gene lost 2 bases and the J gene lost 11 bases, with 22 bases spanning the gap. The chain's CDR3 is CASSLSLDGHNEQYF. DNA for the CDR3: TGCGCCAGCAGCTTATCCCTAGACGGACACAATGAGCAGTACTTC.

This clonotype was seen a handful of times. This rearrangement joins TRBV5-1 to TRBJ2-5, with 9 bases lining up with TRBD2. Per the germline V gene, CDR1 is SGHRS and CDR2 is YFSETQ. The CDR3 length is 17 residues. V gave up 1 base and J gave up 2 bases; unmatched junction bases: 9. CDR3 DNA sequence: TGCGCCAGCAGCTTGTCAGGCCTAGCGGGATTTCAAGAGACCCAGTACTTC. Translating it yields CASSLSGLAGFQETQYF.

The chain combines TRBV6-2 or TRBV6-3 with TRBJ1-2; weak D call: TRBD1 (5 bases). Germline assignment: CDR1 MNHEY and CDR2 SVGEGT. Trimming shortened V by 7 bases and J by 8 bases, and 23 bases separated the two germline ends. This CDR3 region has 15 residues. This CDR3 reads CASTGLGQMARGYTF. In DNA, the CDR3 is TGTGCCAGCACCGGGCTGGGGCAGATGGCCCGCGGCTACACCTTC.

The rearrangement links TRBV4-2 to TRBJ1-6, with unresolved D. V was shortened by 0 bases and J by 7 bases, with 16 bases between the two germline ends. The germline V gene has CDR1 LGHNA and CDR2 YNFKEQ. The length of the CDR3 is 17 residues. The CDR3 sequence is CASSQEGQNSPNSPLHF. CDR3 DNA sequence: TGTGCCAGCAGCCAAGAAGGGCAGAATAGCCCAAATTCACCCCTCCACTTT.

This clonotype was detected ten times or more. The V and J genes are TRBV15 and TRBJ2-5; no definite D call. The V end was cut by 0 bases, the J end by 4 bases, with 9 bases between. CDR3 length: 14 amino acids. The V gene's germline CDR1 is LNHNV and CDR2 YYDKDF (reference sequence). The CDR3 protein is CATSREGWGETQYF. CDR3 coding DNA: TGTGCCACCAGCAGAGAAGGGTGGGGAGAGACCCAGTACTTC.

A few counts support this clonotype. V and J are TRBV20-1 and TRBJ2-1; D is possibly TRBD2 (6 bases). V was clipped by 5 bases and J by 12 bases, with 23 bases between them. The length of the CDR3 is 14 residues. From germline, CDR1 is DFQATT and CDR2 SNEGSKA (reference sequence). Written as DNA, the CDR3 is TGCAGTGCTGCCCCGGCCGGGACTCCCAAGGGGCAGTTCTTC. Translated, it gives CSAAPAGTPKGQFF.

V and J are TRBV5-8 and TRBJ2-7; 8 bases agree with TRBD2. The V segment lost 0 bases and the J segment 6 bases; nucleotides outside the gene matches: 5. The CDR3 length is 14 residues. Germline CDR1 and CDR2: SGHTS and YDEGEE. CDR3 nucleotide sequence: TGTGCCAGCAGCTTGGGCAGCGGGAGAGCCGAGCAGTACTTC. Translation: CASSLGSGRAEQYF.

This clonotype came up many times. V and J are TRBV21-1 and TRBJ2-3; TRBD2 is the table's D call, not checked against the DNA. TRBV21-1 constitutes a pseudogene. This CDR3 contains 17 residues. CDR3: CASSNWPSGNSTDTQYF. The CDR3 DNA reads TGTGCCAGCAGCAATTGGCCTAGCGGCAATAGCACAGATACGCAGTATTTT.

The chain combines TRBV7-6 with TRBJ1-6; 7 nucleotides match TRBD1. The CDR3 is made up of 15 amino acids. Germline V gene data show CDR1 as SGHVS and CDR2 as FNYEAQ. The J segment lost 7 bases and the V segment lost 3 bases, leaving 6 bases of the junction unmatched. DNA of the CDR3: TGTGCCAGCAGCTTCCAACAGGGGAAAAATTCACCCCTCCACTTT. It translates to CASSFQQGKNSPLHF.

This clonotype was seen a handful of times. This chain connects TRBV5-1 to TRBJ1-5, with a possible D match to TRBD1 (5 bases). The CDR3 runs 15 residues. Germline CDR1 and CDR2: SGHRS and YFSETQ. Trimming stripped 2 bases from V and 4 bases from J, with 13 bases between. DNA of the CDR3: TGCGCCAGCAGCTTTTCAACAGGACTGAATCAGCCCCAGCATTTT. Its translation: CASSFSTGLNQPQHF.

The CDR3 nucleotides read TGTGCCAGCAGTTATGACGGGACGGGGAACTACGAGCAGTACTTC. Encoded protein: CASSYDGTGNYEQYF. The rearrangement uses TRBV6-5 and TRBJ2-7; perhaps D is TRBD1 or TRBD2 (5 bases each). The length of the CDR3 is 15 residues. Germline CDR1 and CDR2: MNHEY and SVGAGI. Trimming left V 3 bases short and J 3 bases short, with 15 bases between.

The CDR3: CASSFLAGEAYGELFF. CDR3 nucleotide sequence: TGCGCCAGCAGCTTCCTAGCGGGAGAAGCCTACGGGGAGCTGTTTTTT. The chain links TRBV5-1 to TRBJ2-2; TRBD2 agrees at 10 bases. The CDR3 consists of 16 residues. The germline V gene has CDR1 SGHRS and CDR2 YFSETQ. V shed 2 bases, J shed 7 bases, and the junction held 8 bases outside the gene matches.

This clonotype was recorded only once. A read error may account for a junction end that differs from germline. The chain carries TRBV5-6 and TRBJ1-1; no clear D gene. This CDR3 contains 13 residues. Germline values: CDR1 SGHDT, CDR2 YYEEEE. CDR3 sequence: CASSDGLNPEAFF. The CDR3 DNA reads TGTGCCAGCAGTGATGGCCTGAACCCTGAAGCTTTCTTT.

Here the CDR3 reads CSAENRGGYGYTF. The DNA of the CDR3 is TGCAGTGCGGAAAACAGGGGCGGGTATGGCTACACCTTC. The chain couples TRBV20-1 to TRBJ1-2; TRBD1 aligns across 7 bases. Trimming at V came to 6 bases and at J to 5 bases, leaving 9 bases not matched to a gene. Per the germline V gene, CDR1 is DFQATT and CDR2 is SNEGSKA (reference sequence). This CDR3 has 13 amino acids.

V usage is TRBV9 and J usage is TRBJ1-2, with unresolved D. CDR1 is SGDLS, CDR2 YYNGEE, per germline. The CDR3 is made up of 15 amino acids. Between the trimmed V and J ends, which lost 0 bases and 3 bases, there was a span of 12 bases. CDR3 coding DNA: TGTGCCAGCAGCGTAGCGGCAGAATCCCACTATGGCTACACCTTC. Its protein product is CASSVAAESHYGYTF.

This clonotype was seen a few times. The chain is built from TRBV13 and TRBJ2-2; 7 positions agree with TRBD1. CDR3 length: 14 amino acids. V shed 5 bases, J shed 6 bases, and the junction held 6 bases outside the gene matches. The germline CDR1 and CDR2 sequences are PRHDT and FYEKMQ (reference sequence). The CDR3 DNA reads TGTGCCAGCAGCCGCCTACAGGGGTCCGGGGAGCTGTTTTTT. Residues: CASSRLQGSGELFF.

The V gene is TRBV3-1, the J gene TRBJ2-5, with 7 bases that match TRBD1. The ends lost 3 bases at V and 1 base at J; junction bases unmatched: 5. The CDR3 contains 15 residues. The germline gives CDR1 LGHDT, CDR2 YNNKEL (reference sequence). CDR3 nucleotide sequence: TGTGCCAGCAGCCAGACAGGGTTGGGCCAAGAGACCCAGTACTTC. Translated, it gives CASSQTGLGQETQYF.

There are many counts of this clonotype. A much larger clonotype is one base distant, so this may be a read error. The J gene is TRBJ2-5, the V gene TRBV6-2 or TRBV6-3; 13 bases are shared with TRBD2. CDR3 size: 14 residues. Trimming took 7 bases from V and 11 from J; bases not matched to a gene: 10. Germline values: CDR1 MNHEY, CDR2 SVGEGT. In nucleotides, the CDR3 is TGTGCCAGCACCGGGACTAGCGGGGCGAATGAGCAGTACTTC. Amino acid sequence: CASTGTSGANEQYF.

This chain connects TRBV9 to TRBJ2-1; no clear D gene. This CDR3 comprises 16 residues. V dropped 0 bases and J dropped 1 base, with 11 bases sitting between them. In germline, CDR1 is SGDLS, CDR2 YYNGEE. CDR3 sequence reads: CASSVGKGWSYNEQFF. The CDR3 DNA is TGTGCCAGCAGCGTAGGTAAGGGTTGGTCCTACAATGAGCAGTTCTTC.